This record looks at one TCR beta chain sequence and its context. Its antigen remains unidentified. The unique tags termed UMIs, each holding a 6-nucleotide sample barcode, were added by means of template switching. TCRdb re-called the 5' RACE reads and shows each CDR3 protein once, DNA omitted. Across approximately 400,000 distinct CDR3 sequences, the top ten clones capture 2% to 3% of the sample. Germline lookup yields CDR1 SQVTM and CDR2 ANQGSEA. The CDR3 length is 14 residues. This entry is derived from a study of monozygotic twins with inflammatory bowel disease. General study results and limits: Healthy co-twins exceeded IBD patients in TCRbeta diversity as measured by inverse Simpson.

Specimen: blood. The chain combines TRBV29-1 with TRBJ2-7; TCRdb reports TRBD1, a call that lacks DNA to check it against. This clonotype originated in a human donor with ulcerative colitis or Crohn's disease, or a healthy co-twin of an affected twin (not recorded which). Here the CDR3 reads CSVVGRGSTYEQYF.